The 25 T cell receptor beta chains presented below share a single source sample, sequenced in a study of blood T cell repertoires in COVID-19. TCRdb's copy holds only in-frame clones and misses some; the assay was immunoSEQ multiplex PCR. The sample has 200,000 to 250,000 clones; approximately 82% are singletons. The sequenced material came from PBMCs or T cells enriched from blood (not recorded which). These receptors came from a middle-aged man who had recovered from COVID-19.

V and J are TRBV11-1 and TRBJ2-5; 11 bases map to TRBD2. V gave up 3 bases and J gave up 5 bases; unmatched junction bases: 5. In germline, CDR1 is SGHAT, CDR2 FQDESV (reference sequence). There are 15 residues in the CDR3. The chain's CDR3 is CASSLTSGIGETQYF. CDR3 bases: TGTGCCAGCAGCTTGACTAGCGGGATAGGTGAGACCCAGTACTTC. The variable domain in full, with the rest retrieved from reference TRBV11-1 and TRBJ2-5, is EAEVAQSPRYKITEKSQAVAFWCDPISGHATLYWYRQILGQGPELLVQFQDESVVDDSQLPKDRFSAERLKGVDSTLKIQPAELGDSAMYLCASSLTSGIGETQYFGPGTRLLVL.

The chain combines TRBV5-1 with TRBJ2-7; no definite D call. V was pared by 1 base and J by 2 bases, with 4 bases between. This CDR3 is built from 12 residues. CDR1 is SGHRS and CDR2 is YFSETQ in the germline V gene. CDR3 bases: TGCGCCAGCAGCTTGATAGCCTACGAGCAGTACTTC. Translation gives CASSLIAYEQYF.

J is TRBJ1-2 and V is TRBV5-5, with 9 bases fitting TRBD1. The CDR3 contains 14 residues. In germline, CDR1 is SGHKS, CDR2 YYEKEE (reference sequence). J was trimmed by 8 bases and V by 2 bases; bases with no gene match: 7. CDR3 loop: CASSFRDRVYGYTF. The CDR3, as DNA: TGTGCCAGCAGCTTCCGGGACAGGGTCTACGGCTACACCTTC.

The CDR3 coding sequence is TGCGCCAGCAGCCAAGTGGGCGGGGGGACAGATACGCAGTATTTT. Amino acid sequence: CASSQVGGGTDTQYF. The rearrangement joins TRBV4-3 to TRBJ2-3, with 8 bases fitting TRBD2. V lost 1 base to trimming and J lost 3 bases; unmatched junction nucleotides: 3. There are 15 residues in the CDR3. CDR1 is LGHNA and CDR2 is YSLEER in the germline V gene.

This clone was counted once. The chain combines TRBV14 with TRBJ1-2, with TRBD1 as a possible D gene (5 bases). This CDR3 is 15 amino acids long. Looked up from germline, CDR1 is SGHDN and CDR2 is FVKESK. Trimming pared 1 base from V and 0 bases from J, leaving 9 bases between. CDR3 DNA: TGTGCCAGCAGCCAAGTCAGGGAAGCTAACTATGGCTACACCTTC. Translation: CASSQVREANYGYTF.

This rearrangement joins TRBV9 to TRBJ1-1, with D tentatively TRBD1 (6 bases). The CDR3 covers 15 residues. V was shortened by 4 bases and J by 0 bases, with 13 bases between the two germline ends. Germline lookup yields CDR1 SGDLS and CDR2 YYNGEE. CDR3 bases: TGTGCCAGCAGCCCACAGGGCCTGATGAACACTGAAGCTTTCTTT. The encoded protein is CASSPQGLMNTEAFF.

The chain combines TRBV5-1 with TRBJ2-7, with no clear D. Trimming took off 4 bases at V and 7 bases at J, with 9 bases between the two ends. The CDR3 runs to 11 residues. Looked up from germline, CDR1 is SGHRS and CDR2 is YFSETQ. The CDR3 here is CASSTAREQYF. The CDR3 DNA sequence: TGCGCCAGCAGCACCGCCAGAGAGCAGTACTTC.

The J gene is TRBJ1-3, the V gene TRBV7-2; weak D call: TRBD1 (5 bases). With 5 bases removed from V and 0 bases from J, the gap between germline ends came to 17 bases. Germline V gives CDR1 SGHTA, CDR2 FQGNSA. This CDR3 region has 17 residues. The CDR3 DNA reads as TGTGCCAGCAGCCTAAATAAGGGAGGGACCTCTGGAAACACCATATATTTT. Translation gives CASSLNKGGTSGNTIYF.

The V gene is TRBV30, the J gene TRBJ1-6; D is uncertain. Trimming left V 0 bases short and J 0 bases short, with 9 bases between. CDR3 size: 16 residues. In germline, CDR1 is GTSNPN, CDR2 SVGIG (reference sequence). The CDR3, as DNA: TGTGCCTGGAGTGTACCAAGGAGCTCCTATAATTCACCCCTCCACTTT. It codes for CAWSVPRSSYNSPLHF.

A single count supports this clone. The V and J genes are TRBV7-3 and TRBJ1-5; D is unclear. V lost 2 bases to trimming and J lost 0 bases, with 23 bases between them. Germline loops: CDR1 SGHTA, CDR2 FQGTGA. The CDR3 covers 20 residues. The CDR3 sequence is CASSLEGVRTFFDSNQPQHF. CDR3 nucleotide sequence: TGTGCCAGCAGCTTAGAAGGAGTCCGAACCTTTTTCGATAGCAATCAGCCCCAGCATTTT.

As DNA, the CDR3 is TGTGCCAGCAGTTACGAGTGGGGCAGCGTCTATGGCTACACCTTC. It codes for CASSYEWGSVYGYTF. This rearrangement joins TRBV6-2 or TRBV6-3 to TRBJ1-2, with a tentative D call TRBD1 (5 bases). The germline gives CDR1 MNHEY, CDR2 SVGEGT. Between the trimmed V and J ends, which lost 2 bases and 4 bases, there was a span of 14 bases. The CDR3 totals 15 residues.

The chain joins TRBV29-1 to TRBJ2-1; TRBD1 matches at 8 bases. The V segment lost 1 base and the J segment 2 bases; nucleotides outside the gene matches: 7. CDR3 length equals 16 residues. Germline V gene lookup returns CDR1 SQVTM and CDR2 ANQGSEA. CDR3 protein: CSVEGVDRVPYNEQFF. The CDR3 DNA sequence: TGCAGCGTTGAAGGGGTGGACAGGGTCCCCTACAATGAGCAGTTCTTC.

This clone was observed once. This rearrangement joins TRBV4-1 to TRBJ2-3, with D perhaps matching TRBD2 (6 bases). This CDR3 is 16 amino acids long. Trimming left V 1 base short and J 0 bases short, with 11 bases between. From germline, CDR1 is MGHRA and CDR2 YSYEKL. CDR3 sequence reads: CASSQARGTSTDTQYF. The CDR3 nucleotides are TGCGCCAGCAGCCAAGCTCGGGGGACTAGCACAGATACGCAGTATTTT.

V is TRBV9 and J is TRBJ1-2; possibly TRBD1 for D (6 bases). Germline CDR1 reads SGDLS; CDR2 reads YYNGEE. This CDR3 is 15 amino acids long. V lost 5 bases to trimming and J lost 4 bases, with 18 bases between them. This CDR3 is CASREQPTGGYGYTF. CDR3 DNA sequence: TGTGCCAGCAGGGAACAACCGACAGGAGGCTATGGCTACACCTTC.

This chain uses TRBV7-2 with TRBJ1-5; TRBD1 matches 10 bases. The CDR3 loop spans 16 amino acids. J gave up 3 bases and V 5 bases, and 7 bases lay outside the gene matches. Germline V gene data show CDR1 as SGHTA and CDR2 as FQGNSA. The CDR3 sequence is CASSPTGGSINQPQHF. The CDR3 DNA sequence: TGTGCCAGCAGCCCGACAGGGGGCTCGATCAATCAGCCCCAGCATTTT. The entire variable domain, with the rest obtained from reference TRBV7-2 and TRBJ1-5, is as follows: GAGVSQSPSNKVTEKGKDVELRCDPISGHTALYWYRQSLGQGLEFLIYFQGNSAPDKSGLPSDRFSAERTGGSVSTLTIQRTQQEDSAVYLCASSPTGGSINQPQHFGDGTRLSIL.

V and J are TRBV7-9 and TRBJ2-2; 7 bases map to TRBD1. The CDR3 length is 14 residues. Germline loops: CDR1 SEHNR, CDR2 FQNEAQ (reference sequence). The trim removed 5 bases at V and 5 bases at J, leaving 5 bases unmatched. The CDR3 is CASSPGQKTGELFF. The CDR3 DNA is TGTGCCAGCAGCCCGGGACAGAAAACCGGGGAGCTGTTTTTT.

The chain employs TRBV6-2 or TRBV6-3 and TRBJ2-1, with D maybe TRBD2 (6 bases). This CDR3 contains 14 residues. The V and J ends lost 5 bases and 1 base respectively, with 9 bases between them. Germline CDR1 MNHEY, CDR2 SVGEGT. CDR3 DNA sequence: TGTGCCAGCAGTCAGACTAGTTCCTACAATGAGCAGTTCTTC. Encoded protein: CASSQTSSYNEQFF.

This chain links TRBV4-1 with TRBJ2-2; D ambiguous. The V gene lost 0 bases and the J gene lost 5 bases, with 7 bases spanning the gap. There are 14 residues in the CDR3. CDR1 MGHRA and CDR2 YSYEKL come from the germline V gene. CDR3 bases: TGCGCCAGCAGCCAAGAATTGAGGACCGGGGAGCTGTTTTTT. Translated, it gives CASSQELRTGELFF.

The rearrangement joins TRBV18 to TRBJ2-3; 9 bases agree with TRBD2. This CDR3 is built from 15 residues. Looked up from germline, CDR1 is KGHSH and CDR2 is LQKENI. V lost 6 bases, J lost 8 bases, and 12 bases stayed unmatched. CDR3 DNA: TGTGCCAGCTCTTCCGGGACTAGCATTTCGGCTACGCAGTATTTT. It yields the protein CASSSGTSISATQYF. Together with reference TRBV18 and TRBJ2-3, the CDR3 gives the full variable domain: NAGVMQNPRHLVRRRGQEARLRCSPMKGHSHVYWYRQLPEEGLKFMVYLQKENIIDESGMPKERFSAEFPKEGPSILRIQQVVRGDSAAYFCASSSGTSISATQYFGPGTRLTVL.

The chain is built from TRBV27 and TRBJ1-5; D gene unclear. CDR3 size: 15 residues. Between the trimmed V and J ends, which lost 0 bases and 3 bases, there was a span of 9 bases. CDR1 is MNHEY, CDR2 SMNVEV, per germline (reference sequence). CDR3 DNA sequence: TGTGCCAGCAGTTTATCGAGCATATCCAATCAGCCCCAGCATTTT. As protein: CASSLSSISNQPQHF.

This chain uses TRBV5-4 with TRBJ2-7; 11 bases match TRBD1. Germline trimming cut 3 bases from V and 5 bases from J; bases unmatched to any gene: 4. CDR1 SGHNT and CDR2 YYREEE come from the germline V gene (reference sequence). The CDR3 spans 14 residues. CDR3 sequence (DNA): TGTGCCAGCAGCTCGCCGGGACAGGGGGACGAGCAGTACTTC. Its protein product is CASSSPGQGDEQYF.

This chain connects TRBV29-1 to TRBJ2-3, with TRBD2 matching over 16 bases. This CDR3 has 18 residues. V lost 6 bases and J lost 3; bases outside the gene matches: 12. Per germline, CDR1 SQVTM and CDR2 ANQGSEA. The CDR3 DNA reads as TGCAGCGTGGCCGGGACTAGCGGGAGGGCCGCGGGAACAGATACGCAGTATTTT. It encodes CSVAGTSGRAAGTDTQYF.

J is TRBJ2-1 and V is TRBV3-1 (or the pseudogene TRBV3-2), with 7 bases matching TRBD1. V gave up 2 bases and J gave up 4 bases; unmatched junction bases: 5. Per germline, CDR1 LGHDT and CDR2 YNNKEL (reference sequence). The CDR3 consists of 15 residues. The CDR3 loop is CASSQYGTEYNEQFF. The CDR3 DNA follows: TGTGCCAGCAGCCAATATGGGACAGAGTACAATGAGCAGTTCTTC.

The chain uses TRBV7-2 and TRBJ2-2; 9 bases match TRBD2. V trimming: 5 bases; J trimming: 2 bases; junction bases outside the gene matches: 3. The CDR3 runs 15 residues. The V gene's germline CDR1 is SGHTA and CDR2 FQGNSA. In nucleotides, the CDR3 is TGTGCCAGCAGCGCGACTAGCGGAAACACCGGGGAGCTGTTTTTT. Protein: CASSATSGNTGELFF. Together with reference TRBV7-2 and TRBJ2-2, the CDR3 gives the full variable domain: GAGVSQSPSNKVTEKGKDVELRCDPISGHTALYWYRQSLGQGLEFLIYFQGNSAPDKSGLPSDRFSAERTGGSVSTLTIQRTQQEDSAVYLCASSATSGNTGELFFGEGSRLTVL.

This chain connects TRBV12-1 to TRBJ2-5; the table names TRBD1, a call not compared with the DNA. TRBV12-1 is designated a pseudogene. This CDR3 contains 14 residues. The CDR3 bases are TGTGCCAGCAGCCAACGACAGGTCCAAGAGACCCAGTACTTC. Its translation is CASSQRQVQETQYF.